The 18 T cell receptor beta chains reported below all come from one sample, sequenced in a study of blood T cell repertoires in COVID-19. The method was immunoSEQ multiplex PCR; TCRdb's version includes in-frame clones alone and lacks a portion of them. The sample lists 200,000 to 250,000 clones, 65% to 85% occurring once. The material sequenced was peripheral blood. Source of these receptors: a human donor in a cohort sampled during active COVID-19.

The V gene is TRBV7-9, the J gene TRBJ1-3, with D possibly matching TRBD1 (6 bases). V was pared by 6 bases and J by 5 bases, with 14 bases between. Germline CDR1 is SEHNR and CDR2 is FQNEAQ (reference sequence). CDR3 size: 14 residues. CDR3 DNA: TGTGCCAGCAGGATCACGGGGGGCCGAAACACCATATATTTT. Encoded protein: CASRITGGRNTIYF.

This clone was found a few times. This chain connects TRBV5-1 to TRBJ2-3, with TRBD1 matching 8 bases. Germline V gives CDR1 SGHRS, CDR2 YFSETQ. J was trimmed by 4 bases and V by 2 bases; bases with no gene match: 0. There are 13 residues in the CDR3. The CDR3 DNA is TGCGCCAGCAGCTTACAGGGGGCAGATACGCAGTATTTT. It codes for CASSLQGADTQYF.

The chain joins TRBV6-6 to TRBJ2-3; 11 bases agree with TRBD2. This CDR3 region has 16 residues. Per the germline V gene, CDR1 is MNHNY and CDR2 is SVGAGI (reference sequence). V trimming: 4 bases; J trimming: 1 base; junction bases outside the gene matches: 4. CDR3 residues: CASSSAGLAGTDTQYF. The CDR3 DNA follows: TGTGCCAGCAGTTCCGCGGGACTAGCGGGCACAGATACGCAGTATTTT.

The chain carries TRBV6-1 and TRBJ2-5, with 9 nucleotides matching TRBD2. Germline V gives CDR1 MNHNS, CDR2 SASEGT. Trimming cost V 0 bases and J 5 bases; bases outside gene matches: 1. The CDR3 covers 14 residues. In DNA form, the CDR3 reads TGTGCCAGCAGTGAAGCCCTAGCGGGGGAGACCCAGTACTTC. Protein: CASSEALAGETQYF.

CDR3 loop: CASSGIAGAAYNEQFF. DNA of the CDR3: TGTGCCAGCAGCGGAATAGCGGGGGCAGCCTACAATGAGCAGTTCTTC. The chain carries TRBV9 and TRBJ2-1; 9 nucleotides align to TRBD2. The V and J ends lost 3 bases and 2 bases, in that order; junction bases with no gene match: 6. The CDR3 extends over 16 amino acids. Germline values: CDR1 SGDLS, CDR2 YYNGEE.

The chain's CDR3 is CASSMVAGGFGNQPQHF. In nucleotides, the CDR3 is TGTGCCAGTAGTATGGTAGCAGGGGGCTTCGGCAATCAGCCCCAGCATTTT. The genes are TRBV19 and TRBJ1-5, with 8 bases lining up with TRBD1. Germline lookup yields CDR1 LNHDA and CDR2 SQIVND (reference sequence). Trimming at V came to 3 bases and at J to 2 bases, leaving 9 bases not matched to a gene. The CDR3 has 17 residues.

The chain carries TRBV6-6 and TRBJ2-5; 8 bases are shared with TRBD1. This CDR3 has 15 amino acids. CDR1 and CDR2 from the germline V gene are MNHNY and SVGAGI (reference sequence). Unmatched junction bases numbered 13, after V lost 8 bases and J lost 5 bases. The CDR3 coding sequence is TGTGCCAGCTACCGCATTTGGACAGGGATGGAGACCCAGTACTTC. It encodes CASYRIWTGMETQYF.

This chain connects TRBV19 to TRBJ2-1; 7 nucleotides match TRBD1. J lost 7 bases, V lost 5 bases, and 8 bases had no gene match. The V gene's germline CDR1 is LNHDA and CDR2 SQIVND (reference sequence). This CDR3 region has 14 residues. CDR3 in amino acids: CASSPERGHNEQFF. The CDR3 DNA follows: TGTGCCAGTAGTCCCGAAAGGGGGCATAATGAGCAGTTCTTC. Drawing the rest from reference TRBV19 and TRBJ2-1, the complete variable domain is DGGITQSPKYLFRKEGQNVTLSCEQNLNHDAMYWYRQDPGQGLRLIYYSQIVNDFQKGDIAEGYSVSREKKESFPLTVTSAQKNPTAFYLCASSPERGHNEQFFGPGTRLTVL.

The chain links TRBV6-1 to TRBJ2-4; no definite D call. Looked up from germline, CDR1 is MNHNS and CDR2 is SASEGT. With 3 bases removed from V and 1 base from J, the gap between germline ends came to 10 bases. This CDR3 has 15 amino acids. CDR3 protein: CASSDNALAKNIQYF. For the CDR3, the DNA is TGTGCCAGCAGTGACAATGCGTTGGCCAAAAACATTCAGTACTTC.

V is TRBV5-1 and J is TRBJ1-1; TRBD1 aligns across 7 bases. From germline, CDR1 is SGHRS and CDR2 YFSETQ. V was clipped by 3 bases and J by 7 bases; unmatched bases: 9. The CDR3 totals 14 residues. This CDR3 reads CASSSGGQIIEAFF. DNA for the CDR3: TGCGCCAGCAGCTCCGGGGGACAGATCATTGAAGCTTTCTTT.

The chain recombines TRBV2 with TRBJ1-4; D is unresolved. Deletions cut 7 bases from V and 5 bases from J, with 14 bases between. This CDR3 contains 14 residues. Per the germline V gene, CDR1 is SNHLY and CDR2 is FYNNEI. CDR3 in amino acids: CASTPAALNEKLFF. In DNA, the CDR3 is TGTGCCAGCACCCCGGCGGCACTGAATGAAAAACTGTTTTTT. The full variable domain, rest sourced from reference TRBV2 and TRBJ1-4, is EPEVTQTPSHQVTQMGQEVILRCVPISNHLYFYWYRQILGQKVEFLVSFYNNEISEKSEIFDDQFSVERPDGSNFTLKIRSTKLEDSAMYFCASTPAALNEKLFFGSGTQLSVL.

The V gene is TRBV11-3, the J gene TRBJ2-1; the match to TRBD2 covers 10 bases. J lost 10 bases, V lost 5 bases, and 5 bases had no gene match. The CDR3 consists of 13 residues. Per germline, CDR1 SGHNT and CDR2 YENEEA. The CDR3 DNA sequence: TGTGCCAGCAGCCCGCGGACTAGCGGCGAGCAGTTCTTC. It specifies CASSPRTSGEQFF.

This chain links TRBV7-8 with TRBJ2-1, with TRBD2 identical over 9 bases. The CDR3 has 15 amino acids. V gave up 0 bases and J gave up 6 bases; unmatched junction bases: 3. Germline V gives CDR1 SGHVS, CDR2 FQNEAQ. In DNA form, the CDR3 reads TGTGCCAGCAGCTTAGCGCTGCGGGAGGGCAATGAGCAGTTCTTC. Translating it yields CASSLALREGNEQFF. Based on the CDR3 plus reference TRBV7-8 and TRBJ2-1, the full variable domain is GAGVSQSPRYKVAKRGQDVALRCDPISGHVSLFWYQQALGQGPEFLTYFQNEAQLDKSGLPSDRFFAERPEGSVSTLKIQRTQQEDSAVYLCASSLALREGNEQFFGPGTRLTVL.

This clone was observed a handful of times. The rearrangement links TRBV28 to TRBJ2-7, with D maybe TRBD2 (6 bases). V was clipped by 6 bases and J by 5 bases, with 23 bases between them. CDR1 is MDHEN, CDR2 SYDVKM, per germline. CDR3 length equals 16 residues. The chain's CDR3 is CASRPARGGRKNEQYF. In DNA form, the CDR3 reads TGTGCCAGCAGACCCGCCCGTGGGGGGAGGAAAAACGAGCAGTACTTC.

The CDR3, as DNA: TGTGCCAGCAGTCCTCTGACAGGGTGGACTGAAGCTTTCTTT. Translation: CASSPLTGWTEAFF. This chain connects TRBV7-8 to TRBJ1-1; the match to TRBD1 covers 7 bases. The trim removed 6 bases at V and 5 bases at J, leaving 9 bases unmatched. This CDR3 is built from 14 residues. Per germline, CDR1 SGHVS and CDR2 FQNEAQ.

The gene calls are TRBV3-1 (or the pseudogene TRBV3-2) and TRBJ2-7, with 7 bases lining up with TRBD1. The CDR3 is made up of 12 amino acids. Germline trimming cut 5 bases from V and 3 bases from J; bases unmatched to any gene: 1. Germline CDR1 LGHDT, CDR2 YNNKEL (reference sequence). CDR3 DNA sequence: TGTGCCAGCAGCAGGGGGCTCTACGAGCAGTACTTC. The encoded protein is CASSRGLYEQYF.

The V gene is TRBV27, the J gene TRBJ1-1, with 8 bases that match TRBD1. CDR1 is MNHEY, CDR2 SMNVEV, per germline (reference sequence). CDR3 length equals 17 residues. The junction had 19 bases not matched to a gene; V was cut back by 5 bases and J by 8 bases. The CDR3 DNA is TGTGCCAGCAGTGGCCCGACAGGGGCCGCATCTATCAGGGAAGCTTTCTTT. Protein: CASSGPTGAASIREAFF.

The CDR3 nucleotides are TGTGCCACCAGCAGAGGGGGCGCGGACACTGAAGCTTTCTTT. Encoded protein: CATSRGGADTEAFF. V and J are TRBV15 and TRBJ1-1; weak D call: TRBD1 (5 bases). The CDR3 runs to 14 residues. CDR1 LNHNV and CDR2 YYDKDF come from the germline V gene (reference sequence). The V end lost 1 base, the J end lost 3 bases, and 9 bases lay between the germline ends. Supplemented by reference TRBV15 and TRBJ1-1, the full variable domain reads DAMVIQNPRYQVTQFGKPVTLSCSQTLNHNVMYWYQQKSSQAPKLLFHYYDKDFNNEADTPDNFQSRRPNTSFCFLDIRSPGLGDTAMYLCATSRGGADTEAFFGQGTRLTVV.